A selection of T cell receptor beta chains follows, all from one sample in a study of cytomegalovirus exposure and HLA in healthy donors. TCRdb's copy holds only in-frame clones and misses some; the assay was immunoSEQ multiplex PCR. The sample yields roughly 100,000 clones, 76% seen once. Material: PBMCs. The receptors stem from a woman younger than 35 in good health and CMV-seropositive. The CDR3 runs from the conserved cysteine through the conserved F or W. D genes are given only for firm matches. For some rows the clone size is stated as once, few or many, or as a class when expanded; others skip it.

v_gene	d_gene	abundance	j_gene	CDR3aa	CDR3nt
TRBV6-1	-	-	TRBJ2-7	CASSEPGRGSYEQYF	TGTGCCAGCAGTGAACCGGGCCGGGGCTCCTACGAGCAGTACTTC
TRBV30	-	-	TRBJ2-3	CAWSVLRVSGSTDTQYF	TGTGCCTGGAGTGTACTCCGAGTTAGCGGAAGCACAGATACGCAGTATTTT
TRBV15	TRBD2	-	TRBJ2-3	CATSPRLAGDSDTQYF	TGTGCCACCAGCCCCCGACTAGCGGGGGACTCAGATACGCAGTATTTT
TRBV28	-	-	TRBJ1-1	CASSAPYRGSTEAFF	TGTGCCAGCAGTGCCCCCTATCGGGGAAGCACTGAAGCTTTCTTT
TRBV27	-	-	TRBJ2-7	CASSFSVSYEQYF	TGTGCCAGCAGTTTCTCCGTCTCCTACGAGCAGTACTTC
TRBV6-5	-	few	TRBJ1-1	CASREGGEAFF	TGTGCCAGCAGGGAAGGCGGTGAAGCTTTCTTT
TRBV6-1	TRBD2	-	TRBJ2-7	CASSGRLAGYEQYF	TGTGCCAGCAGTGGCCGACTAGCAGGCTACGAGCAGTACTTC
TRBV5-8	TRBD1	once	TRBJ2-5	CASSYSGTGGIQETQYF	TGTGCCAGCAGCTATTCCGGGACAGGGGGCATCCAAGAGACCCAGTACTTC
TRBV4-1	TRBD1	-	TRBJ2-7	CASSHRQGLDYEQYF	TGCGCCAGCAGCCACAGACAGGGTCTGGACTACGAGCAGTACTTC
TRBV18	TRBD2	once	TRBJ2-7	CASSSLAGTYEQYF	TGTGCCAGCTCATCGCTAGCGGGGACCTACGAGCAGTACTTC
TRBV18	TRBD1	-	TRBJ1-1	CASSPPLDRPNRNTEAFF	TGTGCCAGCTCACCACCCCTGGACAGGCCCAATAGGAACACTGAAGCTTTCTTT
TRBV29-1	-	few	TRBJ2-1	CSVGSGNEQFF	TGCAGCGTTGGATCCGGCAATGAGCAGTTCTTC
TRBV28	TRBD1	-	TRBJ1-1	CASSEGAVEGYEAFF	TGTGCCAGCAGTGAGGGGGCGGTGGAGGGGTATGAAGCTTTCTTT
TRBV30	TRBD2	-	TRBJ2-2	CAWNRPTSGRSTGELFF	TGTGCCTGGAATAGACCTACTAGCGGGAGGTCGACCGGGGAGCTGTTTTTT
TRBV9	TRBD1	few	TRBJ1-3	CASSVGPGGFSGNTIYF	TGTGCCAGCAGCGTAGGTCCAGGGGGCTTTTCTGGAAACACCATATATTTT
TRBV6-4	TRBD2	-	TRBJ2-3	CASSVAGETDTQYF	TGTGCCAGCAGTGTGGCGGGAGAGACAGATACGCAGTATTTT
TRBV7-2	TRBD2	-	TRBJ2-5	CASSFRLAGKETQYF	TGTGCCAGCAGCTTTCGACTAGCGGGTAAAGAGACCCAGTACTTC
TRBV2	-	-	TRBJ2-1	CASNPEGNEQFF	TGTGCCAGCAACCCCGAGGGCAATGAGCAGTTCTTC
TRBV6-5	-	-	TRBJ1-6	CASSPTGPGNSPLHF	TGTGCCAGCAGCCCAACAGGCCCCGGTAATTCACCCCTCCACTTT
TRBV28	-	few	TRBJ1-1	CASSLNLLAFF	TGTGCCAGCAGTTTAAATCTCTTGGCTTTCTTT
TRBV28	-	-	TRBJ1-2	CASSLSPDGYTF	TGTGCCAGCAGTTTATCCCCCGATGGCTACACCTTC
TRBV7-8	-	-	TRBJ1-1	CASSVTRTEAFF	TGTGCCAGCAGTGTCACGAGGACTGAAGCTTTCTTT
TRBV30	TRBD2	once	TRBJ2-7	CAWSVGGGNEQYF	TGTGCCTGGAGTGTGGGGGGGGGTAACGAGCAGTACTTC
TRBV4-2	TRBD2	-	TRBJ2-1	CASSQVGTSGSGASYNEQFF	TGTGCCAGCAGCCAAGTGGGGACTAGCGGGAGCGGGGCTTCCTACAATGAGCAGTTCTTC
TRBV30	TRBD1	-	TRBJ1-1	CAWSRQGNTEAFF	TGTGCCTGGAGTAGACAGGGGAACACTGAAGCTTTCTTT
TRBV28	-	-	TRBJ2-7	CASSIAGNEQYF	TGTGCCAGCAGTATCGCAGGGAACGAGCAGTACTTC
TRBV19	TRBD1	-	TRBJ1-1	CASIGTGGNTEAFF	TGTGCCAGTATTGGGACAGGAGGGAACACTGAAGCTTTCTTT
TRBV14	-	-	TRBJ2-1	CASSLSGSSYNEQFF	TGTGCCAGCAGCCTTAGCGGAAGCTCCTACAATGAGCAGTTCTTC
TRBV27	TRBD2	once	TRBJ2-7	CASRGREGYYEQYF	TGTGCCAGCAGGGGGCGGGAGGGTTACTACGAGCAGTACTTC
TRBV30	TRBD2	few	TRBJ2-1	CAWGTSGTLPYNEQFF	TGTGCCTGGGGGACTAGCGGAACCCTCCCCTACAATGAGCAGTTCTTC
TRBV15	-	-	TRBJ2-1	CATSRDLGGSYNEQFF	TGTGCCACCAGCAGAGACTTAGGGGGCTCCTACAATGAGCAGTTCTTC
TRBV27	-	-	TRBJ1-5	CASSLTDNQPQHF	TGTGCCAGCAGTTTGACAGATAATCAGCCCCAGCATTTT
TRBV28	TRBD1	once	TRBJ1-4	CASSLTGGREKLFF	TGTGCCAGCAGTCTGACAGGGGGCCGGGAAAAACTGTTTTTT
TRBV27	TRBD2	once	TRBJ2-1	CASSFLGTVSGPSGEQFF	TGTGCCAGCAGTTTTCTAGGGACCGTATCGGGCCCTAGCGGTGAGCAGTTCTTC
TRBV10-3	-	-	TRBJ1-4	CAISGGGDEKLFF	TGTGCCATCAGTGGAGGGGGGGATGAAAAACTGTTTTTT